This T cell receptor (beta chain) was captured by sequencing in a study of cytomegalovirus exposure and HLA in healthy donors. The study's findings and limits: CMV serostatus was the sole immune exposure information available. Relative to the approximately 660-donor mean, N-insertions were reportedly fewer in an Asian-associated ancestry cluster in a later analysis.

The PCR had 60 Vbeta and 13 Jbeta primers. TCRdb's table, derived via immunoSEQ multiplex PCR, lists solely in-frame clones and lacks some. This sample yields 98,000 or so clones, of which about 80% are seen a single time; approximately 2% belongs to the top ten. Germline V gives CDR1 SGHRS, CDR2 YFSETQ. Trimming stripped 3 bases from V and 2 bases from J, with 11 bases between. The CDR3 spans 14 residues. A remark on this clone: The antigen is not known.

This sequence joins TRBV5-1 and TRBJ1-1, with D perhaps TRBD1 (6 bases). Sequencing input: PBMCs. The origin of this receptor is a man in his forties in good health and CMV-seronegative. The CDR3 loop reads CASSWTDRNTEAFF. DNA for the CDR3: TGCGCCAGCAGCTGGACGGACAGAAACACTGAAGCTTTCTTT.